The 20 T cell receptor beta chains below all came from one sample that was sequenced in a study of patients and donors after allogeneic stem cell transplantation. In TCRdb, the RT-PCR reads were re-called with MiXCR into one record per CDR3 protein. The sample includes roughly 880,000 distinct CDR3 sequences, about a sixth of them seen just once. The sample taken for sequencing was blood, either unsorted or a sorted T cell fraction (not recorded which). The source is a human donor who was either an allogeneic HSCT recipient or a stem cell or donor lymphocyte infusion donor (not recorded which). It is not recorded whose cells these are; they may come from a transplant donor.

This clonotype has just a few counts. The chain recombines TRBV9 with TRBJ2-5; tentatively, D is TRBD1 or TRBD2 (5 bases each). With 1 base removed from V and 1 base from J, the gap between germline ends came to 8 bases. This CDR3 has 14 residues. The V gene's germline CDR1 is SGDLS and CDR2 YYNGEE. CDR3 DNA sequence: TGTGCCAGCAGCGTACTAGGGACCCAAGAGACCCAGTACTTC. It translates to CASSVLGTQETQYF.

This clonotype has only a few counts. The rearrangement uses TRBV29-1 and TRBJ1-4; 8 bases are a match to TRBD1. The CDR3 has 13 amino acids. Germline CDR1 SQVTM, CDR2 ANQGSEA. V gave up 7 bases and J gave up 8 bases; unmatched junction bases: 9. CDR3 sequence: CSGRTGTGEKLFF. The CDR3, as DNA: TGCAGCGGGCGGACAGGGACGGGCGAAAAACTGTTTTTT.

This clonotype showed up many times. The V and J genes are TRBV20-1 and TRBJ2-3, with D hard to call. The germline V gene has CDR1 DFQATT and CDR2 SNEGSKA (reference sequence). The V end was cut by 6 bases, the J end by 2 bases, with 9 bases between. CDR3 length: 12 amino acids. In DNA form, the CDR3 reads TGCAGTGCAGGCGGAGACACAGATACGCAGTATTTT. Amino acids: CSAGGDTDTQYF.

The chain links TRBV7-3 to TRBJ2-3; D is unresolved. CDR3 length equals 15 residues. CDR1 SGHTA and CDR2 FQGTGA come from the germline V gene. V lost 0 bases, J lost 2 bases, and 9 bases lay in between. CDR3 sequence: CASSLTAAYTDTQYF. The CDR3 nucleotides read TGTGCCAGCAGCTTAACGGCGGCCTACACAGATACGCAGTATTTT.

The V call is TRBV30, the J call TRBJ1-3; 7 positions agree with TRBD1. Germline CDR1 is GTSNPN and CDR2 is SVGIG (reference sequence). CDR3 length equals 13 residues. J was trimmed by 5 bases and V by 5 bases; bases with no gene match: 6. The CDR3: CAWLPGQRNTIYF. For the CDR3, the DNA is TGTGCCTGGCTCCCGGGACAGAGAAACACCATATATTTT.

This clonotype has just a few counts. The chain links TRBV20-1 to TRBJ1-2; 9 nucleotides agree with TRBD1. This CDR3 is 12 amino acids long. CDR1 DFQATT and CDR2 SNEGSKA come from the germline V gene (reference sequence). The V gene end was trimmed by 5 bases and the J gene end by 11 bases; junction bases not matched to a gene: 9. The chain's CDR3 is CSAFTGGWEYTF. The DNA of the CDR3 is TGCAGTGCTTTTACAGGGGGCTGGGAGTACACCTTC.

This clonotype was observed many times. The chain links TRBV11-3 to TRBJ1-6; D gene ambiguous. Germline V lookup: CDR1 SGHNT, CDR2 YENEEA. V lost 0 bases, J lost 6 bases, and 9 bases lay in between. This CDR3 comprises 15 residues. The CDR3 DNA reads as TGTGCCAGCAGCTTAGAGGGATCGGGTAATTCACCCCTCCACTTT. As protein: CASSLEGSGNSPLHF.

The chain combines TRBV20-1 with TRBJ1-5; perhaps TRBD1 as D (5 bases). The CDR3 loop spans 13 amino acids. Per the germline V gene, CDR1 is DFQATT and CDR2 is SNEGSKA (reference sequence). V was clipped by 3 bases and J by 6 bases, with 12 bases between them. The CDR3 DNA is TGCAGTGCTAGGGGGGGAAGTCTTCAGCCCCAGCATTTT. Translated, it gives CSARGGSLQPQHF.

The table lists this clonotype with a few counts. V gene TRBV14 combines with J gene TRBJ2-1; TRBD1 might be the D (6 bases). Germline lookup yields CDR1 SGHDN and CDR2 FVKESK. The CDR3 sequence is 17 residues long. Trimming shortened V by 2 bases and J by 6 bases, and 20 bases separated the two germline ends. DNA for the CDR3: TGTGCCAGCAGCCAACTTCAGACAGGCCTGGCGTCCAATGAGCAGTTCTTC. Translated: CASSQLQTGLASNEQFF.

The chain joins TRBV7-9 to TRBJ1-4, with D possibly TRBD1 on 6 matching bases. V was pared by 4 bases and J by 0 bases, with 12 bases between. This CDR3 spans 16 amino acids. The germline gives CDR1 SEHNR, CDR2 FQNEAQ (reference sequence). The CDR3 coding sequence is TGTGCCAGCAGCTCAGGGGAAGCCGCAACTAATGAAAAACTGTTTTTT. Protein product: CASSSGEAATNEKLFF.

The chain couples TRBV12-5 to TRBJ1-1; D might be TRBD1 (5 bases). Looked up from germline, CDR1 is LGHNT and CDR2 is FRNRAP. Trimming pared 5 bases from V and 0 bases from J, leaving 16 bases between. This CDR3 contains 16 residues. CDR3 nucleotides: TGTGCTAGTGGTGCGGGGCGGACTACCATGAACACTGAAGCTTTCTTT. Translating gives CASGAGRTTMNTEAFF.

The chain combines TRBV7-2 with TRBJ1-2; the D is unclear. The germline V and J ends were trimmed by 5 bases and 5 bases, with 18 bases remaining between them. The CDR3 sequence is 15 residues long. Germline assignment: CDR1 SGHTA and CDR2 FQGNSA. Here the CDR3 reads CASSHPPGARYGYTF. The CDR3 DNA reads TGTGCCAGCAGCCATCCTCCCGGCGCAAGGTATGGCTACACCTTC. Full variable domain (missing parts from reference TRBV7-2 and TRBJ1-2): GAGVSQSPSNKVTEKGKDVELRCDPISGHTALYWYRQSLGQGLEFLIYFQGNSAPDKSGLPSDRFSAERTGGSVSTLTIQRTQQEDSAVYLCASSHPPGARYGYTFGSGTRLTVV.

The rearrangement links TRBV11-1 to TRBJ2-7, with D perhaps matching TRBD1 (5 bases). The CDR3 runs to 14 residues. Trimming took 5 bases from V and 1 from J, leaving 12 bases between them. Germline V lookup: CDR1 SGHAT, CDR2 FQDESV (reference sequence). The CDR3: CASSRTQGSYEQYF. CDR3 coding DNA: TGTGCCAGCAGCCGGACCCAGGGTTCCTACGAGCAGTACTTC.

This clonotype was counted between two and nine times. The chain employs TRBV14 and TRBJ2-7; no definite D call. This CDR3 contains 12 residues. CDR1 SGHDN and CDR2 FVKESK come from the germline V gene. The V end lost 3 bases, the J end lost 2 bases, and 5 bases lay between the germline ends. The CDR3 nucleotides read TGTGCCAGCAGCCAGCCGCCCTACGAGCAGTACTTC. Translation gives CASSQPPYEQYF.

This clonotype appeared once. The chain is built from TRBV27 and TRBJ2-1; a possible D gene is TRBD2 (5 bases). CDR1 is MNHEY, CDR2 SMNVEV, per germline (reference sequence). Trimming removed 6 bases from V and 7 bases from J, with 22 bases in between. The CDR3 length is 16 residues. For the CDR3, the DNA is TGTGCCAGCAGCAGAGAGACCGGGAAGCGATTGAATGAGCAGTTCTTC. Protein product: CASSRETGKRLNEQFF.

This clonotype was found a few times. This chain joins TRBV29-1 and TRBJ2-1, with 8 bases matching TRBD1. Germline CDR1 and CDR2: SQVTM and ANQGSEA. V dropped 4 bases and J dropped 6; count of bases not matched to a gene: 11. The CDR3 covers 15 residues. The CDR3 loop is CSVGGGQGAGNEQFF. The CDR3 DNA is TGCAGCGTTGGGGGTGGGCAGGGGGCTGGCAATGAGCAGTTCTTC.

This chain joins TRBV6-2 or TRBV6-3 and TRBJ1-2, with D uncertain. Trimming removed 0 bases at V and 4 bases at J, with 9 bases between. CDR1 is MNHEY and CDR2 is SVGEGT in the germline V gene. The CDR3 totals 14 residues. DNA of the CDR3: TGTGCCAGCAGTTACTCGAGGGTCAGCTATGGCTACACCTTC. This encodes CASSYSRVSYGYTF.

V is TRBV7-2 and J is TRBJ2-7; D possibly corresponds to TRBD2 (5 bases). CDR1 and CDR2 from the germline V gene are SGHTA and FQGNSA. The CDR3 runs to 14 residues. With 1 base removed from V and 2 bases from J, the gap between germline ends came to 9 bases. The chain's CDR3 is CASSLDGMTYEQYF. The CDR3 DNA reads TGTGCCAGCAGCTTAGACGGGATGACCTACGAGCAGTACTTC.

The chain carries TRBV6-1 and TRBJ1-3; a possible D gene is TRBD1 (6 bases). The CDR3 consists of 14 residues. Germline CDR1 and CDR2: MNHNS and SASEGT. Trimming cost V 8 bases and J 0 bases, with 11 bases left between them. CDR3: CASSQGNSGNTIYF. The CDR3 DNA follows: TGTGCCAGCTCCCAGGGGAACTCTGGAAACACCATATATTTT.

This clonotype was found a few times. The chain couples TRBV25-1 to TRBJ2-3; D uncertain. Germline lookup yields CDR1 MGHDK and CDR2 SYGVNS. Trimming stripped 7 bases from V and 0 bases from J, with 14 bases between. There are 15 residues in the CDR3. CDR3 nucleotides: TGTGCCAGCACCCCCCGGGCACGGAGCACAGATACGCAGTATTTT. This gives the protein CASTPRARSTDTQYF.